Below, 30 T cell receptor beta chains from the same sample are listed, as sequenced in a study of shared clonotypes between healthy human individuals. This table comes from immunoSEQ multiplex PCR, and its TCRdb copy is limited to in-frame clones, with some not included. The table has 660,000 or so clones, about 96% seen once. Naive CD8 cells comprised CD45RO-negative, CCR7-positively selected cells, excluding terminally differentiated effector memory CD45RA+ cells. Sequencing was done on a sample of naive CD8+ T cells sorted from blood. The source of these receptors is a woman younger than 45 in good health.

This clone came up once. The V call is TRBV4-1, the J call TRBJ1-5, with D maybe TRBD1 (5 bases). Trimming removed 2 bases at V and 6 bases at J, with 32 bases between. Germline-derived CDR1 and CDR2 are MGHRA and YSYEKL. The CDR3 length is 21 residues. CDR3 nucleotides: TGCGCCAGCAGCCAAAGCCCTCTGGGGTTATATCCCCCAGGGCAAAGTCAGCCCCAGCATTTT. Its protein is CASSQSPLGLYPPGQSQPQHF.

V and J are TRBV27 and TRBJ1-1; D is ambiguous. The CDR3 runs to 15 residues. From germline, CDR1 is MNHEY and CDR2 SMNVEV (reference sequence). V dropped 5 bases and J dropped 1 base, with 14 bases sitting between them. CDR3 in DNA: TGTGCCAGCAGTGTACAAACACCGGCGAACACTGAAGCTTTCTTT. It codes for CASSVQTPANTEAFF.

V and J are TRBV6-1 and TRBJ2-3; a weak D match, TRBD2 (6 bases). Germline-derived CDR1 and CDR2 are MNHNS and SASEGT. V was trimmed by 2 bases and J by 2 bases, leaving 17 bases between them. The CDR3 sequence is 17 residues long. For the CDR3, the DNA is TGTGCCAGCAGTGAACGGCGGGACCTATGGGACACAGATACGCAGTATTTT. Its protein product is CASSERRDLWDTDTQYF.

This clone was counted once. V gene TRBV27 combines with J gene TRBJ2-5; tentatively, D is TRBD2 (5 bases). Germline assignment: CDR1 MNHEY and CDR2 SMNVEV (reference sequence). V gave up 6 bases and J gave up 5 bases, with 16 bases separating them. CDR3 length equals 14 residues. The CDR3 reads CASSRGFEGETQYF. CDR3 sequence (DNA): TGTGCCAGCAGCCGGGGTTTTGAAGGGGAGACCCAGTACTTC.

This rearrangement joins TRBV2 to TRBJ1-3; 7 bases are a match to TRBD1. Germline CDR1 is SNHLY and CDR2 is FYNNEI. The J segment lost 7 bases and the V segment lost 6 bases, leaving 6 bases of the junction unmatched. The CDR3 sequence is 13 residues long. The CDR3 here is CASSPGTANTIYF. CDR3 DNA sequence: TGTGCCAGCAGCCCCGGGACAGCTAACACCATATATTTT.

This clone occurred once. The chain recombines TRBV27 with TRBJ1-1; no clear D. Trimming cost V 4 bases and J 10 bases, with 22 bases left between them. Germline CDR1 MNHEY, CDR2 SMNVEV (reference sequence). The CDR3 has 15 residues. The CDR3 is CASSYWGGLVGGAFF. The CDR3 DNA follows: TGTGCCAGCAGTTATTGGGGAGGGTTAGTAGGTGGAGCTTTCTTT.

The V gene is TRBV29-1, the J gene TRBJ2-1; 9 bases align to TRBD2. The V gene's germline CDR1 is SQVTM and CDR2 ANQGSEA. The CDR3 has 14 amino acids. Germline trimming cut 1 base from V and 5 bases from J; bases unmatched to any gene: 3. Here the CDR3 reads CSVEVWTSDNEQFF. The CDR3, as DNA: TGCAGCGTTGAAGTATGGACTAGCGACAATGAGCAGTTCTTC.

The J gene is TRBJ2-7, the V gene TRBV5-4; 8 bases line up with TRBD2. Germline lookup yields CDR1 SGHNT and CDR2 YYREEE (reference sequence). V lost 2 bases and J lost 2; bases outside the gene matches: 0. There are 13 residues in the CDR3. The CDR3 loop reads CASSFSGTYEQYF. In DNA form, the CDR3 reads TGTGCCAGCAGCTTTAGCGGGACCTACGAGCAGTACTTC.

V is TRBV28 and J is TRBJ2-7; the D gene is possibly TRBD1 (6 bases). The CDR3 totals 13 residues. Germline lookup yields CDR1 MDHEN and CDR2 SYDVKM. The V end lost 5 bases, the J end lost 6 bases, and 14 bases lay between the germline ends. CDR3 protein: CASSPPQGAEQYF. CDR3 nucleotides: TGTGCCAGCAGTCCACCACAGGGAGCCGAGCAGTACTTC.

The gene calls are TRBV9 and TRBJ2-5; 7 nucleotides match TRBD1. The germline V gene has CDR1 SGDLS and CDR2 YYNGEE. Losses at the gene ends were 2 bases for V and 5 bases for J; bases not matched to a gene: 6. The length of the CDR3 is 14 residues. The CDR3 loop is CASSVSGGEETQYF. As DNA, the CDR3 is TGTGCCAGCAGCGTGTCAGGGGGAGAGGAGACCCAGTACTTC.

V and J are TRBV5-8 and TRBJ2-5; TRBD1 matches at 7 bases. The DNA end is more similar to TRBJ2-7, so the J call may be wrong. CDR1 SGHTS and CDR2 YDEGEE come from the germline V gene. The CDR3 has 16 amino acids. The CDR3 bases are TGTGCCAGCAGCTTGGCCGGGGACAGCTTCTCCTACGAGCAGTACTTC. It encodes CASSLAGDSFSYEQYF.

The gene calls are TRBV7-2 and TRBJ2-1, with 7 positions matching TRBD2. The trim removed 6 bases at V and 1 base at J, leaving 6 bases unmatched. The germline CDR1 and CDR2 sequences are SGHTA and FQGNSA. The CDR3 is 15 amino acids. The CDR3 DNA follows: TGTGCCAGCAGTCGCGGGAGAAGTTCCTACAATGAGCAGTTCTTC. As protein: CASSRGRSSYNEQFF.

This clone was detected once. The V call is TRBV28, the J call TRBJ2-5, with no clear D. V shed 8 bases and J shed 5 bases, with 21 bases lying between them. The V gene's germline CDR1 is MDHEN and CDR2 SYDVKM. The CDR3 consists of 15 residues. The CDR3 DNA is TGTGCCAGCCGAGACGGGCGCTTGAGCTGGGAGACCCAGTACTTC. This translates into CASRDGRLSWETQYF.

The sample holds one count of this clone. The V gene is TRBV30, the J gene TRBJ1-2; the D gene is possibly TRBD1 (6 bases). The CDR3 loop spans 13 amino acids. The V gene lost 0 bases and the J gene lost 6 bases, with 11 bases spanning the gap. Germline assignment: CDR1 GTSNPN and CDR2 SVGIG (reference sequence). The CDR3 DNA follows: TGTGCCTGGAGTGTACATTGGGGGCATGGCTACACCTTC. This gives the protein CAWSVHWGHGYTF. The variable domain in full, with the rest retrieved from reference TRBV30 and TRBJ1-2, is SQTIHQWPATLVQPVGSPLSLECTVEGTSNPNLYWYRQAAGRGLQLLFYSVGIGQISSEVPQNLSASRPQDRQFILSSKKLLLSDSGFYLCAWSVHWGHGYTFGSGTRLTVV.

V is TRBV19 and J is TRBJ1-5; 7 nucleotides align to TRBD1. Losses at the gene ends were 5 bases for V and 0 bases for J; bases not matched to a gene: 10. CDR3 length: 17 amino acids. The V gene's germline CDR1 is LNHDA and CDR2 SQIVND (reference sequence). CDR3: CASSSHPGGYSNQPQHF. The CDR3 region has the DNA TGTGCCAGTAGTTCACACCCAGGGGGATATAGCAATCAGCCCCAGCATTTT.

This sequence joins TRBV4-2 and TRBJ2-5; TRBD2 matches at 10 bases. TRBJ2-7 matches the DNA end more closely, so the J call is doubtful. The CDR3 is made up of 18 amino acids. The germline CDR1 and CDR2 sequences are LGHNA and YNFKEQ. In DNA form, the CDR3 reads TGTGCCAGCAGCCAAGATGGGGTGGCTAGCGGGAGTGGCGACGAGCAGTACTTC. This encodes CASSQDGVASGSGDEQYF.

The chain couples TRBV6-1 to TRBJ2-7; 8 nucleotides match TRBD1. The CDR3 runs to 18 residues. Germline CDR1 is MNHNS and CDR2 is SASEGT. After removal of 4 bases from V and 0 bases from J, the junction contained 14 bases not matched to a gene. CDR3 sequence (DNA): TGTGCCAGCAGTGCTACCGCCTTGGACAGGGAAGACTCCTACGAGCAGTACTTC. It specifies CASSATALDREDSYEQYF.

The V gene is TRBV5-8, the J gene TRBJ2-7; unclear D gene. Trimming removed 5 bases from V and 0 bases from J, with 12 bases in between. The length of the CDR3 is 14 residues. CDR1 SGHTS and CDR2 YDEGEE come from the germline V gene. The CDR3 DNA is TGTGCCAGCAGACAAAGGACGTTCTCCTACGAGCAGTACTTC. This sequence encodes CASRQRTFSYEQYF.

This clone was recorded once. This chain uses TRBV28 with TRBJ2-1; 7 bases fit TRBD2. CDR3 length: 13 amino acids. V gave up 5 bases and J gave up 4 bases; unmatched junction bases: 2. Germline V lookup: CDR1 MDHEN, CDR2 SYDVKM. CDR3 sequence reads: CASSGAGYNEQFF. CDR3 in DNA: TGTGCCAGCAGTGGAGCGGGGTACAATGAGCAGTTCTTC.

This CDR3 reads CASSPWKGDTNYGYTF. In nucleotides, the CDR3 is TGTGCCAGCAGTCCTTGGAAAGGGGACACGAACTATGGCTACACCTTC. The chain joins TRBV28 to TRBJ1-2, with a possible D match to TRBD1 (6 bases). V dropped 5 bases and J dropped 2 bases, with 18 bases sitting between them. Germline-derived CDR1 and CDR2 are MDHEN and SYDVKM. The CDR3 is made up of 16 amino acids.

The rearrangement links TRBV19 to TRBJ2-5, with a possible D match to TRBD2 (5 bases). V lost 3 bases and J 11 bases, leaving 16 bases between the germline ends. CDR1 and CDR2 (germline): LNHDA, SQIVND (reference sequence). CDR3 size: 13 residues. The CDR3 loop reads CASSISGLKEQYF. Written as DNA, the CDR3 is TGTGCCAGTAGTATCTCTGGACTGAAAGAGCAGTACTTC.

This clone showed up just once. The chain links TRBV4-1 to TRBJ2-7; 9 nucleotides agree with TRBD2. Germline values: CDR1 MGHRA, CDR2 YSYEKL. This CDR3 contains 17 residues. Germline trimming cut 0 bases from V and 1 base from J; bases unmatched to any gene: 7. The CDR3 DNA is TGCGCCAGCAGCCAAGAGGTCTACGCGGGAGGGTCCTACGAGCAGTACTTC. Its protein product is CASSQEVYAGGSYEQYF.

The chain recombines TRBV4-2 with TRBJ2-7; 7 bases map to TRBD1. V trimming: 7 bases; J trimming: 3 bases; junction bases outside the gene matches: 9. The germline V gene has CDR1 LGHNA and CDR2 YNFKEQ. This CDR3 comprises 14 residues. DNA of the CDR3: TGTGCCAGCAACAACGGACAGGAACTCTACGAGCAGTACTTC. It codes for CASNNGQELYEQYF.

The chain combines TRBV10-2 with TRBJ2-3; 9 nucleotides agree with TRBD2. The ends lost 4 bases at V and 2 bases at J; junction bases unmatched: 7. Germline V gene lookup returns CDR1 WSHSY and CDR2 SAAADI. CDR3 size: 16 residues. The CDR3 loop reads CASSGTSAPYTDTQYF. The CDR3 nucleotides are TGCGCCAGCAGTGGGACTAGCGCCCCTTACACAGATACGCAGTATTTT.

This chain links TRBV29-1 with TRBJ1-1; no clear D gene. CDR1 SQVTM and CDR2 ANQGSEA come from the germline V gene. The V end was cut by 1 base, the J end by 1 base, with 4 bases between. The CDR3 totals 12 residues. This CDR3 is CSVEAGNTEAFF. The CDR3 DNA follows: TGCAGCGTTGAAGCAGGGAACACTGAAGCTTTCTTT.

The V call is TRBV28, the J call TRBJ1-1; D unresolved. The CDR3 sequence is 12 residues long. The germline gives CDR1 MDHEN, CDR2 SYDVKM. V was clipped by 8 bases and J by 0 bases, with 7 bases between them. The CDR3 loop is CASGFMNTEAFF. The CDR3 DNA follows: TGTGCCAGCGGATTCATGAACACTGAAGCTTTCTTT.

This clone was seen only once. In DNA form, the CDR3 reads TGCGCCAGCAGCCTGCTAGCGGATTACGAGCAGTACTTC. Translated: CASSLLADYEQYF. The chain carries TRBV5-1 and TRBJ2-7, with 7 bases matching TRBD2. The ends lost 4 bases at V and 4 bases at J; junction bases unmatched: 5. This CDR3 has 13 residues. CDR1 and CDR2 from the germline V gene are SGHRS and YFSETQ. Complete variable domain (other parts from reference TRBV5-1 and TRBJ2-7): KAGVTQTPRYLIKTRGQQVTLSCSPISGHRSVSWYQQTPGQGLQFLFEYFSETQRNKGNFPGRFSGRQFSNSRSEMNVSTLELGDSALYLCASSLLADYEQYFGPGTRLTVT.

The V call is TRBV7-9, the J call TRBJ2-2; D is perhaps TRBD2 (6 bases). The V end lost 5 bases, the J end lost 3 bases, and 7 bases lay between the germline ends. The CDR3 extends over 13 amino acids. In germline, CDR1 is SEHNR, CDR2 FQNEAQ (reference sequence). The CDR3 bases are TGTGCCAGCAGCGGACTATACACCGGGGAGCTGTTTTTT. It translates to CASSGLYTGELFF.

The J gene is TRBJ2-7, the V gene TRBV5-6; D ambiguous. The CDR3 is 14 residues long. The V gene lost 4 bases and the J gene lost 0 bases, with 11 bases spanning the gap. Germline CDR1 and CDR2: SGHDT and YYEEEE. The CDR3 DNA reads TGTGCCAGCAGCGTGGGGTATTCCTCCTACGAGCAGTACTTC. Encoded protein: CASSVGYSSYEQYF.

This clone was seen only once. The chain uses TRBV5-1 and TRBJ1-4, with TRBD1 matching 8 bases. The trim removed 9 bases at V and 10 bases at J, leaving 14 bases unmatched. CDR3 length: 14 amino acids. Germline V gives CDR1 SGHRS, CDR2 YFSETQ. Here the CDR3 reads CATTDDRGSGKLFF. Here the CDR3 DNA reads TGCGCCACCACCGACGACAGGGGCTCTGGAAAACTGTTTTTT.